This T cell receptor beta chain was sequenced for a study of blood T cell repertoires in COVID-19. About the research overall: Material from acute and convalescent COVID-19 was sourced from the United States, Italy and Spain. Nucleic acid was either cDNA or gDNA, and it came from T cells, B-cell-depleted T cells, or PBMCs.

This CDR3 contains 15 residues. CDR1 MDHEN and CDR2 SYDVKM come from the germline V gene. V gave up 6 bases and J gave up 0 bases, with 11 bases separating them. Authors' methods: Estimation of nucleated cell counts relied on the amplification of reference gene primers. Using immunoSEQ multiplex PCR, the repertoire was profiled, and TCRdb retains in-frame clones only, with some absent. V and J calls and clone size are those listed in that table; D and trimming were worked out from the DNA. The sample comprises some 210,000 clones, around 83% of which are singletons, and under 3.5% rests with the top ten.

The receptor was isolated from a man between 45 and 60 years old with active or convalescent COVID-19. This sequence joins TRBV28 and TRBJ2-2, with a possible D match to TRBD1 (5 bases). The sample taken for sequencing was peripheral blood. CDR3 DNA sequence: TGTGCCAGCAGCCCAGGGTCGGCGAACACCGGGGAGCTGTTTTTT. The encoded protein is CASSPGSANTGELFF.